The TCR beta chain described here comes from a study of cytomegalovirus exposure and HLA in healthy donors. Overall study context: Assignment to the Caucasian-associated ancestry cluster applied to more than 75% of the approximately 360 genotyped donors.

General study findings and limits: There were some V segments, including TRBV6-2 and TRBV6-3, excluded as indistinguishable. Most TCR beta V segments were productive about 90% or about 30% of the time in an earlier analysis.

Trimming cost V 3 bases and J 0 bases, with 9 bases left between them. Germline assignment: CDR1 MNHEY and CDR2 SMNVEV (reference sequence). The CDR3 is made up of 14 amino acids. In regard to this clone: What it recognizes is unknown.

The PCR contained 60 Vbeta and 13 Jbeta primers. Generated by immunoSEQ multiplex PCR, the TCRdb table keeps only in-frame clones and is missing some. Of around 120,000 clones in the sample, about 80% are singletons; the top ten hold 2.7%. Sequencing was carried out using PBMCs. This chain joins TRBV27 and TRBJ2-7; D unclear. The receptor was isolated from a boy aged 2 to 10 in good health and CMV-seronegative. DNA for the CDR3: TGTGCCAGCAGTTTCGCACAGCCCTCCTACGAGCAGTACTTC. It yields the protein CASSFAQPSYEQYF.